This TCR beta chain was retrieved from a study of shared clonotypes between healthy human individuals. Regarding the study as a whole: Among non-shared clonotypes, generation probabilities were lower than among those shared by all four donors.

Samples underwent the assay at deep level. The table came from immunoSEQ multiplex PCR; TCRdb's copy has only in-frame clones and leaves some out. The sample consists of 300,000 to 350,000 clones, less than 85% of them appearing once. This CDR3 contains 16 residues. V gave up 4 bases and J gave up 0 bases; unmatched junction bases: 7. CDR1 and CDR2 (germline): SGHNT, YYREEE (reference sequence). All the donors were Caucasian adults who lived in Nashville, Tennessee. As to this clone: The antigen remains undetermined.

The TCR originated in a man aged 25 to 40 in good health. What was sequenced was memory CD4+ T cells sorted from blood. Specified subset: CD45RA-negative fraction. V usage is TRBV5-4 and J usage is TRBJ2-1, with 7 positions matching TRBD2. CDR3: CASSPQGGSSYNEQFF. The CDR3 DNA is TGTGCCAGCAGCCCCCAGGGCGGGAGCTCCTACAATGAGCAGTTCTTC.